This T cell receptor (beta chain) was captured by sequencing in a study of tumor-infiltrating lymphocytes in localized non-small cell lung cancer. Study as a whole: Patients included smokers and never-smokers with various histologies, some sampled after neoadjuvant chemotherapy. Tumor tissue and non-adjacent uninvolved lung came from each patient.

Findings and limits, study-wide: TCRbeta sequencing showed higher T cell infiltration in tumors than uninvolved lung.

The assay was immunoSEQ multiplex PCR, and TCRdb's table has in-frame clones only and misses some. The sample lists about 16,000 clones; roughly 78% were seen once. CDR1 and CDR2 from the germline V gene are PRHDT and FYEKMQ (reference sequence). With 3 bases clipped from V and 4 bases from J, the junction kept 9 bases outside the gene matches. The CDR3 spans 15 residues. Comment on this clone: Its antigen is still unknown.

The chain couples TRBV13 to TRBJ2-7, with 7 nucleotides matching TRBD1. The receptor comes from a human donor with non-small cell lung cancer. Sequenced: lung tumor tissue. This CDR3 reads CASSFLGRGRYEQYF. CDR3 nucleotide sequence: TGTGCCAGCAGCTTTTTGGGTAGGGGGCGGTACGAGCAGTACTTC.